This TCR beta chain came from a study of blood T cell repertoires in COVID-19 (dated by TCRdb to between 2020 and 2021). About the full investigation: The collaborator samples originated in the United States, Italy and Spain and spanned the acute and convalescent phases of COVID-19. Samples were obtained from the ongoing ImmuneRACE study (first 160 participants) and from about 1,300 subjects provided by 6 global collaborators. The material from the prospective study consisted of cDNA or gDNA derived from T cells, B-cell-depleted T cells, or PBMCs. The repertoires were released in a freely available public database meant as a resource for research on the immune response to SARS-CoV-2. The dataset comprised deeply sampled blood TCRbeta repertoires from subjects exposed to, actively infected with, or recovered from COVID-19. HLA class I and class II types, where available, came from metadata supplied by the sample provider rather than from assay-based typing. Sample metadata almost always included a de-identified subject ID, COVID-19 status, age in years and sex. Study-level results and caveats: Clinical and demographic metadata were provided uncurated, with the amount varying by source and participant.

In the prospective study, participants were about 18 to 90 years old, resided in about two dozen geographic areas of the United States, and were enrolled through a virtual design. To assign participants to cohorts, the prospective study relied on clinical history that participants themselves reported in a screening survey and a study questionnaire. Recovered participants in ImmuneRACE Cohort 3 were defined as having two consecutive negative NP/OP PCR tests, clearance from a healthcare professional, or resolution of symptoms. In the prospective study, mobile phlebotomists collected whole blood, serum and a nasopharyngeal or oropharyngeal swab from each participant. Additional blood draws and questionnaires over an approximately two-month period could optionally be provided by prospective study participants. Prospective study blood samples were shipped either frozen or at room temperature before DNA extraction.

The V end loses 0 bases and the J end loses 0 bases, and a stretch of 15 bases separates them. Taken from the germline V gene (reference sequence), the CDR1 and CDR2 loops are GTSNPN and SVGIG. The CDR3 runs 18 amino acids, cysteine and phenylalanine included. CDR3 DNA only is kept here, 54 bases in frame from base 1. TCRbeta CDR3 regions were amplified from genomic DNA using the immunoSEQ Assay, a bias-controlled multiplex PCR. The study's own analysis went as follows. Within the assay, amplification of reference gene primers was used to estimate how many nucleated cells each sample contained. To quantify the absolute abundance of each unique TCRbeta CDR3 rearrangement, sequence reads were collapsed and filtered. For each sample, productive Simpson clonality was calculated as the square root of Simpson's diversity index over productive rearrangements. This immuneACCESS table, as held by TCRdb, lists in-frame sequences with V and J called but not all clones. Of the missing ones, under half trace to an unresolved V gene in checked studies; the others have no known cause. V and J calls and clone size are given by that table; D and trimming were obtained from the DNA. Recorded for this sample are around 330,000 clones; about 91% of them occurred a single time. About 9.8% of the sample is held by the ten biggest clonotypes.

Concerning this clone itself: The target of this receptor is not known. The input lacks base qualities; no much larger clone sits a single base away.

Input material: PBMCs or T cells enriched from blood (not recorded which). This receptor chain uses TRBV30 and TRBJ2-6; the D gene is unclear. The receptor comes from a young woman who had recovered from COVID-19. Read as DNA, the sequence is TGTGCCTGGAGTGTACGCGGTCGGCTGACCTCTGGGGCCAACGTCCTGACTTTC. Its translation is CAWSVRGRLTSGANVLTF.